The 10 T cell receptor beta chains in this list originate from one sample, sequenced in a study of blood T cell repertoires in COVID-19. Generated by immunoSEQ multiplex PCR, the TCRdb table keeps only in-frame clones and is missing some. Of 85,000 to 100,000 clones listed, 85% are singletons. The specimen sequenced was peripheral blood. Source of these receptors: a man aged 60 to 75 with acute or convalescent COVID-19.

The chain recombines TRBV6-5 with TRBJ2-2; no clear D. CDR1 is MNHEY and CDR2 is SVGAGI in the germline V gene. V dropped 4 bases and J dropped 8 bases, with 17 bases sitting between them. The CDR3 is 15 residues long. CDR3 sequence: CASSSTRHPPGELFF. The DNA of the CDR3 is TGTGCCAGCAGTTCCACCCGACACCCCCCGGGGGAGCTGTTTTTT.

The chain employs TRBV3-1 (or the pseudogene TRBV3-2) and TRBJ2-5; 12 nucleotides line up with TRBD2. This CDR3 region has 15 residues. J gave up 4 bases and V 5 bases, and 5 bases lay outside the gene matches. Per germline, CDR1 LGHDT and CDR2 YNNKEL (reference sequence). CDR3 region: CASSSSGRAGETQYF. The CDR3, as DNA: TGTGCCAGCAGCTCTAGCGGGAGGGCCGGAGAGACCCAGTACTTC.

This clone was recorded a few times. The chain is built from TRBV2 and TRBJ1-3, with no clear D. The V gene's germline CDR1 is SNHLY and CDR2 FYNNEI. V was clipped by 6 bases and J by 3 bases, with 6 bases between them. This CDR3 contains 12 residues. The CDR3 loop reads CASRQDGNTIYF. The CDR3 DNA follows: TGTGCCAGCAGGCAGGATGGAAACACCATATATTTT.

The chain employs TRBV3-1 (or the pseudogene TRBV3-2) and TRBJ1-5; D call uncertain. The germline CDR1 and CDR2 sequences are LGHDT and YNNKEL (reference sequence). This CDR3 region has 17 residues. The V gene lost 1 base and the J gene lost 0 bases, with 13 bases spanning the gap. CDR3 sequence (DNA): TGTGCCAGCAGCCAAGTCGTTCTCAGAAATAGCAATCAGCCCCAGCATTTT. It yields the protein CASSQVVLRNSNQPQHF.

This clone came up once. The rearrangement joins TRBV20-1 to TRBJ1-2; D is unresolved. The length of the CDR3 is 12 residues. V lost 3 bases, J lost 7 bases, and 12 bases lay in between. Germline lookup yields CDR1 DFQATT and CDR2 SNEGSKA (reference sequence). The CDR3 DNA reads TGCAGTGCTAGTGTCAGTCAACCTGGCTACACCTTC. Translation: CSASVSQPGYTF.

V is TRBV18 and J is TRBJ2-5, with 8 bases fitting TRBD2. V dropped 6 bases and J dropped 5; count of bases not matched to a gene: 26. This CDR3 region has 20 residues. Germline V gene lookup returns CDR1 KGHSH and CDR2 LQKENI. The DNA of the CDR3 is TGTGCCAGCTCCCCCAATCGGGTAGCGGGATATGGTGGCAGATCCGAGACCCAGTACTTC. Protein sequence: CASSPNRVAGYGGRSETQYF.

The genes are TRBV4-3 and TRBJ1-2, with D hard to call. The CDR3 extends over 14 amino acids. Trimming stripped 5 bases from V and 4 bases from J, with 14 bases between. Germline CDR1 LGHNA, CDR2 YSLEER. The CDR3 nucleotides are TGCGCCAGCAGCAATCGCACGGGGAGCTATGGCTACACCTTC. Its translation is CASSNRTGSYGYTF.

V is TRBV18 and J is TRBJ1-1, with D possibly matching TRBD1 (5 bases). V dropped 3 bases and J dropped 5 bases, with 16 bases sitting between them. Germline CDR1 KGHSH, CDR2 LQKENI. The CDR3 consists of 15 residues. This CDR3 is CASSPLQGEDTEAFF. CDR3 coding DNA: TGTGCCAGCTCACCCCTTCAAGGGGAGGATACTGAAGCTTTCTTT. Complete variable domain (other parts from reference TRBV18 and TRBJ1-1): NAGVMQNPRHLVRRRGQEARLRCSPMKGHSHVYWYRQLPEEGLKFMVYLQKENIIDESGMPKERFSAEFPKEGPSILRIQQVVRGDSAAYFCASSPLQGEDTEAFFGQGTRLTVV.

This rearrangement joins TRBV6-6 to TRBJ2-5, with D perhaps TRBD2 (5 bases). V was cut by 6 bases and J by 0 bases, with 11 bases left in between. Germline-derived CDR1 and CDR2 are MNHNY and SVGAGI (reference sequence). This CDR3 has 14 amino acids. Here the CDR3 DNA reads TGTGCCAGCAGACACACTAGGGACCAAGAGACCCAGTACTTC. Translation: CASRHTRDQETQYF.

The CDR3 is CASSQVRAGETQYF. Here the CDR3 DNA reads TGTGCCAGCAGCCAAGTTAGGGCAGGGGAGACCCAGTACTTC. V is TRBV3-1 (or the pseudogene TRBV3-2) and J is TRBJ2-5, with D perhaps TRBD1 (5 bases). The CDR3 sequence is 14 residues long. V was trimmed by 1 base and J by 5 bases, leaving 11 bases between them. In germline, CDR1 is LGHDT, CDR2 YNNKEL (reference sequence).